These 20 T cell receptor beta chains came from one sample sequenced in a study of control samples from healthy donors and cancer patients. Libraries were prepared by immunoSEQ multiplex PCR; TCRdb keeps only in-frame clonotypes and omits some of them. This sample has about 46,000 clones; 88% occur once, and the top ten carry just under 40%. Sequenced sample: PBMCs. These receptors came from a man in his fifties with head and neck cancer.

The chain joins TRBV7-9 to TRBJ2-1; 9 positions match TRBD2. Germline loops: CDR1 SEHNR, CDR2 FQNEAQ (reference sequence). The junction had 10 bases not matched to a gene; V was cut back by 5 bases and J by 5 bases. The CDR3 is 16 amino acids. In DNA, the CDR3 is TGTGCCAGCAGCCCGGCCGGGACTAGCCTAAACAATGAGCAGTTCTTC. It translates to CASSPAGTSLNNEQFF.

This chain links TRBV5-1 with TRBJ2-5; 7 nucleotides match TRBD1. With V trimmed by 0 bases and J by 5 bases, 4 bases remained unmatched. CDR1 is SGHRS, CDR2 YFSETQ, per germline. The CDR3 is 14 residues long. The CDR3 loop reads CASSLGDRGETQYF. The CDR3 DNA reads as TGCGCCAGCAGCTTGGGGGACAGAGGGGAGACCCAGTACTTC.

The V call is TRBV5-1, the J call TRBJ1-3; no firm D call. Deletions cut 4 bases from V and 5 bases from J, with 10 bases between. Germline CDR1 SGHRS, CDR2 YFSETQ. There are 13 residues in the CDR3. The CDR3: CASSGEDRNTIYF. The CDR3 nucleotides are TGCGCCAGCAGCGGCGAAGATCGAAACACCATATATTTT.

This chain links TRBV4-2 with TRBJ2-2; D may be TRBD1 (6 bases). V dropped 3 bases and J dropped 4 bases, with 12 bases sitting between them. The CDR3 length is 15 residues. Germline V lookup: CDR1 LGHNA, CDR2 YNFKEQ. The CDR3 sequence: CASSQDSTFTGELFF. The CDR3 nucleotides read TGTGCCAGCAGCCAGGACAGTACTTTCACCGGGGAGCTGTTTTTT.

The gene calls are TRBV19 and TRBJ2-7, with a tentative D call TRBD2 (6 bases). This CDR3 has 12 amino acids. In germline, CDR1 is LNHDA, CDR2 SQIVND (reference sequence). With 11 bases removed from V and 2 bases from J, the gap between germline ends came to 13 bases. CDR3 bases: TGTGCCTCCGGAGGGGACCCCTACGAGCAGTACTTC. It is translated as CASGGDPYEQYF.

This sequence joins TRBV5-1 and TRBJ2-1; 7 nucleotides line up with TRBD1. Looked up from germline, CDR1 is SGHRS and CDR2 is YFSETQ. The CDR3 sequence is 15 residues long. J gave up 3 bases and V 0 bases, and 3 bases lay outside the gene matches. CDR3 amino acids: CASSLAQGVYNEQFF. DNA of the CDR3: TGCGCCAGCAGCTTGGCCCAGGGGGTCTACAATGAGCAGTTCTTC.

In DNA, the CDR3 is TGTGCCACCAGCAATGTTCCGGGACTCGAAAAACTGTTTTTT. It translates to CATSNVPGLEKLFF. V is TRBV15 and J is TRBJ1-4; D might be TRBD1 (5 bases). This CDR3 is 14 amino acids long. The V end lost 4 bases, the J end lost 8 bases, and 14 bases lay between the germline ends. Germline V gene data show CDR1 as LNHNV and CDR2 as YYDKDF (reference sequence).

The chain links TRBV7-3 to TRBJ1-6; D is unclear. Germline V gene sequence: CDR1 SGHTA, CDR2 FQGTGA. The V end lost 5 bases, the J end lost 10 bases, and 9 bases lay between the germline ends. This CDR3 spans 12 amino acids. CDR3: CASSEPGSPLHF. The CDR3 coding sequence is TGTGCCAGCAGCGAACCGGGATCACCCCTCCACTTT.

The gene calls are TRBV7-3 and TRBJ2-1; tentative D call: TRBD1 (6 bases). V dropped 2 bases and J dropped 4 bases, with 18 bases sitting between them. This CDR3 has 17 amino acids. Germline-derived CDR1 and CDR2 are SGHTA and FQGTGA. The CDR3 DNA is TGTGCCAGCAGCTTAGGGCAAAGAGGGACACCTTACAATGAGCAGTTCTTC. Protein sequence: CASSLGQRGTPYNEQFF.

The CDR3 region has the DNA TGTGCCAGCAGCTGGACAGGGGCGGCAGGAAACACCATATATTTT. As protein: CASSWTGAAGNTIYF. This rearrangement joins TRBV5-6 to TRBJ1-3; the match to TRBD1 covers 9 bases. The V gene end was trimmed by 3 bases and the J gene end by 4 bases; junction bases not matched to a gene: 5. The CDR3 extends over 15 amino acids. Germline V gene data show CDR1 as SGHDT and CDR2 as YYEEEE.

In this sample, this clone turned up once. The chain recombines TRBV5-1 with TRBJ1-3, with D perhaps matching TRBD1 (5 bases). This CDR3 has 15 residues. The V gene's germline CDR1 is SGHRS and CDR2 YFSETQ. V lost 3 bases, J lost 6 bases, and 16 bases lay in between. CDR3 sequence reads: CASSSTDDRLNTIYF. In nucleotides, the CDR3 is TGCGCCAGCAGCTCAACCGACGACAGATTAAACACCATATATTTT.

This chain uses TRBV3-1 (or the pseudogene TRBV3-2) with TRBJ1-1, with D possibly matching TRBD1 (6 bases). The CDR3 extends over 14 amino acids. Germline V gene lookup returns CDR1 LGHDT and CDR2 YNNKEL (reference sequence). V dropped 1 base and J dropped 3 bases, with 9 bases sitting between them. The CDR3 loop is CASSQVGGYTEAFF. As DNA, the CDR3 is TGTGCCAGCAGCCAAGTAGGGGGGTACACTGAAGCTTTCTTT.

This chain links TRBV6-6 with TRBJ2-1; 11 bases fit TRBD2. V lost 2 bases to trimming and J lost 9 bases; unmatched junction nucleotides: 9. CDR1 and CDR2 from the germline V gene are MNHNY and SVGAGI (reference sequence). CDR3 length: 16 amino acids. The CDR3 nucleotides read TGTGCCAGCAGTTACGATAGCGGGGGGGCCGGCGGTGAGCAGTTCTTC. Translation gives CASSYDSGGAGGEQFF.

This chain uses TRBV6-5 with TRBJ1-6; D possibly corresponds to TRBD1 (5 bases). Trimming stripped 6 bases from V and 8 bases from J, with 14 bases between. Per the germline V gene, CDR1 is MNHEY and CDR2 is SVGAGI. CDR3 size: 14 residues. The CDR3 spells CASRVPGPHSPLHF. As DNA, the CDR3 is TGTGCCAGCAGGGTCCCGGGACCGCATTCACCCCTCCACTTT.

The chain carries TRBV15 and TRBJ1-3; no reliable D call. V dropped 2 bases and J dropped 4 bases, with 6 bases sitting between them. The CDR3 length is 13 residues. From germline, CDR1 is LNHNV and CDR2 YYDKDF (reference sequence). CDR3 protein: CATSRRGGNTIYF. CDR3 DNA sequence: TGTGCCACCAGCAGACGGGGAGGAAACACCATATATTTT.

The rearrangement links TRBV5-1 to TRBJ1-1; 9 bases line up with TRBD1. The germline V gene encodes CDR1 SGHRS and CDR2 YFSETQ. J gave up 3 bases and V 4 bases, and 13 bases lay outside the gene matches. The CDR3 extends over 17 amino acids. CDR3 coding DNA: TGCGCCAGCAGCCCTAGCCGACAGGGGGGGTTGGACACTGAAGCTTTCTTT. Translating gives CASSPSRQGGLDTEAFF.

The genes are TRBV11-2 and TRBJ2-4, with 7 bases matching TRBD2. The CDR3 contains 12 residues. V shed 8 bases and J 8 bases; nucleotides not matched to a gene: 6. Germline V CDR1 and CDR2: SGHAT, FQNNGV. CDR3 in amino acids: CASRQGGDIQYF. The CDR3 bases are TGTGCCAGCCGGCAGGGAGGGGACATTCAGTACTTC.

The CDR3 DNA is TGTGCCAGCAGCCAAGATCAGGCGGGCAGCGCCCAGCATTTT. Encoded protein: CASSQDQAGSAQHF. The V call is TRBV3-1 (or the pseudogene TRBV3-2), the J call TRBJ1-5; D ambiguous. CDR1 and CDR2 from the germline V gene are LGHDT and YNNKEL (reference sequence). The CDR3 length is 14 residues. Trimming took 0 bases from V and 11 from J, leaving 14 bases between them.

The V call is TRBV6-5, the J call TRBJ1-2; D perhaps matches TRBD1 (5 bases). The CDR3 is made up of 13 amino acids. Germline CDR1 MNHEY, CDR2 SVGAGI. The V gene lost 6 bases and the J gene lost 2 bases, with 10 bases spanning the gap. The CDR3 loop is CASRTDSNYGYTF. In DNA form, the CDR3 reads TGTGCCAGCAGGACAGACAGCAACTATGGCTACACCTTC.

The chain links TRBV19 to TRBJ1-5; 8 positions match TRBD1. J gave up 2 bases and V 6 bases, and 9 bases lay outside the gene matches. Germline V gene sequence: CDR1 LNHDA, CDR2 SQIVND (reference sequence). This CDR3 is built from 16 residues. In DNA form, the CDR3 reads TGTGCCAGTAGGCCCCCCGGGACAGGCCGCAATCAGCCCCAGCATTTT. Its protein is CASRPPGTGRNQPQHF.